The 28 T cell receptor beta chains in this list originate from one sample, sequenced in a study of blood T cell repertoires in COVID-19. Assay used: immunoSEQ multiplex PCR; TCRdb lists only in-frame clones, some missing. This table holds more than 50,000 clones, 80% found once. Sequencing was performed on peripheral blood. The receptors were sampled from a human donor in a cohort sampled during active COVID-19.

This clone was seen only a few times. V and J are TRBV6-2 or TRBV6-3 and TRBJ1-2; no reliable D call. From germline, CDR1 is MNHEY and CDR2 SVGEGT. The CDR3 is 16 amino acids. V dropped 0 bases and J dropped 4 bases, with 15 bases sitting between them. DNA for the CDR3: TGTGCCAGCAGTTACTCGATCCAAAAGCGCCTCTATGGCTACACCTTC. This codes for CASSYSIQKRLYGYTF.

V gene TRBV18 combines with J gene TRBJ2-1, with 7 bases aligning to TRBD2. The CDR3 sequence is 15 residues long. Germline-derived CDR1 and CDR2 are KGHSH and LQKENI. After removal of 1 base from V and 0 bases from J, the junction contained 0 bases not matched to a gene. CDR3 protein: CASSPQRDSYNEQFF. The CDR3 nucleotides read TGTGCCAGCTCACCACAGCGGGACTCCTACAATGAGCAGTTCTTC. Looking up the rest from reference TRBV18 and TRBJ2-1 gives the full variable domain: NAGVMQNPRHLVRRRGQEARLRCSPMKGHSHVYWYRQLPEEGLKFMVYLQKENIIDESGMPKERFSAEFPKEGPSILRIQQVVRGDSAAYFCASSPQRDSYNEQFFGPGTRLTVL.

The V gene is TRBV19, the J gene TRBJ2-7; D gene unclear. The CDR3 has 14 amino acids. V shed 6 bases and J shed 6 bases, with 18 bases lying between them. Looked up from germline, CDR1 is LNHDA and CDR2 is SQIVND (reference sequence). CDR3 sequence (DNA): TGTGCCAGTAGCCATCTGGGCCAGTCACCCGAGCAGTACTTC. Amino acids: CASSHLGQSPEQYF.

The gene calls are TRBV21-1 and TRBJ2-7; the D call in the table, TRBD2, was not verified against the DNA. TRBV21-1 is a pseudogene locus. The CDR3 contains 14 residues. For the CDR3, the DNA is TGTGCCAGCAGCGCCCGAGCGGAGTCCTACGAGCAGTACTTC. It translates to CASSARAESYEQYF.

This chain links TRBV28 with TRBJ2-5; TRBD2 might be the D (6 bases). The CDR3 is 14 residues long. Deletions cut 2 bases from V and 4 bases from J, with 11 bases between. Germline loops: CDR1 MDHEN, CDR2 SYDVKM. CDR3: CASSLGLSGETQYF. The CDR3 coding sequence is TGTGCCAGCAGTTTAGGGCTTAGCGGAGAGACCCAGTACTTC.

The chain has TRBV28 and TRBJ2-7; 11 bases align to TRBD1. The length of the CDR3 is 14 residues. The germline gives CDR1 MDHEN, CDR2 SYDVKM. V gave up 1 base and J gave up 6 bases; unmatched junction bases: 2. CDR3 region: CASSLYGTGGEQYF. The CDR3, as DNA: TGTGCCAGCAGTTTATATGGGACAGGGGGCGAGCAGTACTTC. Variable domain in full (rest from reference TRBV28 and TRBJ2-7): DVKVTQSSRYLVKRTGEKVFLECVQDMDHENMFWYRQDPGLGLRLIYFSYDVKMKEKGDIPEGYSVSREKKERFSLILESASTNQTSMYLCASSLYGTGGEQYFGPGTRLTVT.

The chain carries TRBV9 and TRBJ2-7, with a tentative D call TRBD2 (6 bases). Germline V gives CDR1 SGDLS, CDR2 YYNGEE. V lost 6 bases and J lost 3, with 16 bases in between. There are 14 residues in the CDR3. The CDR3 protein is CASKGGGQFYEQYF. The CDR3 coding sequence is TGTGCCAGCAAGGGAGGCGGCCAGTTCTACGAGCAGTACTTC.

This clone was seen a handful of times. The chain couples TRBV30 to TRBJ2-2, with D tentatively TRBD1 (5 bases). The V gene's germline CDR1 is GTSNPN and CDR2 SVGIG (reference sequence). V lost 1 base and J lost 2, with 8 bases in between. This CDR3 region has 14 residues. CDR3 amino acids: CAWSGQGNTGELFF. CDR3 nucleotide sequence: TGTGCCTGGAGTGGGCAGGGAAACACCGGGGAGCTGTTTTTT.

This clone was observed a few times. The V call is TRBV2, the J call TRBJ2-7; 11 positions agree with TRBD2. This CDR3 has 14 residues. The germline CDR1 and CDR2 sequences are SNHLY and FYNNEI. The junction had 4 bases not matched to a gene; V was cut back by 4 bases and J by 5 bases. CDR3: CASSGLAGSDEQYF. The CDR3 DNA reads TGTGCCAGCAGTGGACTAGCGGGAAGCGACGAGCAGTACTTC.

The rearrangement uses TRBV19 and TRBJ1-5; perhaps TRBD1 as D (6 bases). The CDR3 extends over 14 amino acids. Trimming removed 6 bases at V and 3 bases at J, with 12 bases between. The germline gives CDR1 LNHDA, CDR2 SQIVND (reference sequence). As DNA, the CDR3 is TGTGCCAGTAGCCTGGACAGACACAATCAGCCCCAGCATTTT. It yields the protein CASSLDRHNQPQHF.

V and J are TRBV7-9 and TRBJ2-7; 8 nucleotides agree with TRBD1. Germline V CDR1 and CDR2: SEHNR, FQNEAQ (reference sequence). Trimming cost V 1 base and J 3 bases; bases outside gene matches: 5. The CDR3 runs 15 residues. CDR3 sequence: CASSLGQGAFYEQYF. Here the CDR3 DNA reads TGTGCCAGCAGCTTAGGGCAGGGGGCCTTCTACGAGCAGTACTTC.

This chain links TRBV9 with TRBJ1-2, with D tentatively TRBD1 (5 bases). The V and J ends lost 0 bases and 7 bases respectively, with 19 bases between them. Germline-derived CDR1 and CDR2 are SGDLS and YYNGEE. The CDR3 contains 16 residues. CDR3 nucleotides: TGTGCCAGCAGCGTAGACCCGGACCTTCTAAGGGGTGGCTACACCTTC. Its protein product is CASSVDPDLLRGGYTF.

This chain connects TRBV7-2 to TRBJ2-7, with 7 bases lining up with TRBD2. Trimming removed 0 bases from V and 12 bases from J; junction bases left unmatched: 8. Germline lookup yields CDR1 SGHTA and CDR2 FQGNSA. The CDR3 has 13 residues. The DNA for the CDR3 is TGTGCCAGCAGCTTAGCCCAGCGGGGCGAACGGTACTTC. This gives the protein CASSLAQRGERYF.

The J gene is TRBJ1-5, the V gene TRBV6-1, with no clear D. The CDR3 runs to 14 residues. V dropped 2 bases and J dropped 9 bases, with 14 bases sitting between them. CDR1 and CDR2 (germline): MNHNS, SASEGT. The CDR3 sequence is CASSERAGRGPQHF. Here the CDR3 DNA reads TGTGCCAGCAGTGAAAGGGCCGGGCGGGGGCCCCAGCATTTT.

V usage is TRBV25-1 and J usage is TRBJ2-1; perhaps TRBD1 as D (6 bases). In germline, CDR1 is MGHDK, CDR2 SYGVNS. V lost 1 base to trimming and J lost 10 bases, with 8 bases between them. The CDR3 is made up of 12 amino acids. The CDR3 nucleotides are TGTGCCAGCAGTGAATTGAGGGGGGAGCAGTTCTTC. It specifies CASSELRGEQFF.

The rearrangement joins TRBV2 to TRBJ1-1, with 10 bases that match TRBD1. J gave up 7 bases and V 6 bases, and 8 bases lay outside the gene matches. Germline CDR1 is SNHLY and CDR2 is FYNNEI. CDR3 size: 14 residues. The CDR3 sequence: CASSVRQGAVEAFF. In DNA form, the CDR3 reads TGTGCCAGCAGCGTAAGACAGGGGGCGGTTGAAGCTTTCTTT.

The V call is TRBV6-2 or TRBV6-3, the J call TRBJ2-7, with D possibly TRBD2 on 5 matching bases. This CDR3 comprises 14 residues. Trimming removed 2 bases from V and 1 base from J, with 9 bases in between. The germline V gene has CDR1 MNHEY and CDR2 SVGEGT. CDR3 in amino acids: CASSYPEGSYEQYF. CDR3 in DNA: TGTGCCAGCAGTTACCCCGAGGGTTCCTACGAGCAGTACTTC.

The gene calls are TRBV7-2 and TRBJ2-7, with D perhaps TRBD1 (6 bases). Trimming removed 6 bases at V and 1 base at J, with 13 bases between. Germline-derived CDR1 and CDR2 are SGHTA and FQGNSA. This CDR3 is 14 amino acids long. The CDR3 DNA reads TGTGCCAGCAGAGCCGTTGGGACATCCTACGAGCAGTACTTC. Its translation: CASRAVGTSYEQYF.

This chain links TRBV18 with TRBJ2-2; a weak D match, TRBD1 (6 bases). Trimming removed 6 bases from V and 6 bases from J, with 17 bases in between. The CDR3 runs to 15 residues. Germline-derived CDR1 and CDR2 are KGHSH and LQKENI. The CDR3 sequence is CASSRQARGAGELFF. The CDR3 bases are TGTGCCAGCTCGCGACAGGCACGGGGAGCCGGGGAGCTGTTTTTT.

The CDR3 sequence: CVTSGSGNTIYF. CDR3 in DNA: TGTGTCACCTCAGGGTCTGGAAACACCATATATTTT. The rearrangement joins TRBV28 to TRBJ1-3, with a weak D call TRBD1 (5 bases). CDR1 is MDHEN and CDR2 is SYDVKM in the germline V gene. The CDR3 has 12 residues.

The gene calls are TRBV19 and TRBJ2-7, with 7 bases fitting TRBD1. V shed 4 bases, J shed 0 bases, and the junction held 9 bases outside the gene matches. The CDR3 consists of 16 residues. The germline gives CDR1 LNHDA, CDR2 SQIVND (reference sequence). CDR3 sequence reads: CASSTRQGPSSYEQYF. CDR3 nucleotide sequence: TGTGCCAGTAGTACAAGACAGGGACCGTCCTCCTACGAGCAGTACTTC.

The CDR3 spells CASSQSGSASYEQYF. Here the CDR3 DNA reads TGCGCCAGCAGCCAAAGCGGGAGTGCATCCTACGAGCAGTACTTC. This chain links TRBV5-1 with TRBJ2-7; 8 bases align to TRBD2. The J segment lost 1 base and the V segment lost 4 bases, leaving 7 bases of the junction unmatched. The CDR3 covers 15 residues. Germline V gene sequence: CDR1 SGHRS, CDR2 YFSETQ.

This sequence joins TRBV18 and TRBJ2-7; D is uncertain. V was cut by 4 bases and J by 3 bases, with 7 bases left in between. Germline CDR1 is KGHSH and CDR2 is LQKENI. The CDR3 covers 12 residues. Here the CDR3 reads CASSQANYEQYF. DNA for the CDR3: TGTGCCAGCTCACAAGCCAACTACGAGCAGTACTTC.

This clone was seen more than once but under ten times. The chain is built from TRBV5-1 and TRBJ2-7; the match to TRBD2 covers 8 bases. Germline V gene sequence: CDR1 SGHRS, CDR2 YFSETQ. The J segment lost 3 bases and the V segment lost 7 bases, leaving 12 bases of the junction unmatched. There are 15 residues in the CDR3. CDR3: CASHPGGSWNYEQYF. The CDR3 nucleotides are TGCGCCAGCCACCCGGGGGGGTCCTGGAACTACGAGCAGTACTTC.

The chain combines TRBV7-3 with TRBJ2-7; 14 bases match TRBD2. Germline CDR1 is SGHTA and CDR2 is FQGTGA. V trimming: 6 bases; J trimming: 5 bases; junction bases outside the gene matches: 6. The CDR3 spans 15 residues. CDR3 nucleotides: TGTGCCAGCAGTCGACTAGCGGGAGGGCCAGACGAGCAGTACTTC. Its protein is CASSRLAGGPDEQYF. Using reference TRBV7-3 and TRBJ2-7 for the parts outside the CDR3, the full variable domain is GAGVSQTPSNKVTEKGKYVELRCDPISGHTALYWYRQSLGQGPEFLIYFQGTGAADDSGLPNDRFFAVRPEGSVSTLKIQRTERGDSAVYLCASSRLAGGPDEQYFGPGTRLTVT.

This clone was observed a few times. The V gene is TRBV21-1, the J gene TRBJ2-7; the DNA was not compared with TRBD1, the D call given in the table. TRBV21-1 is termed a pseudogene. The CDR3 totals 13 residues. Here the CDR3 reads CASSGGGDHEQYF. The CDR3 DNA reads as TGTGCCAGCAGTGGGGGCGGCGACCACGAGCAGTACTTC.

This clone appeared a single time. This chain links TRBV5-8 with TRBJ2-1; possibly TRBD2 for D (6 bases). CDR3 length equals 15 residues. The V and J ends lost 1 base and 5 bases respectively, with 13 bases between them. Germline V CDR1 and CDR2: SGHTS, YDEGEE. The CDR3 DNA sequence: TGTGCCAGCAGCTTGTCCCGGGAGTTTCACAATGAGCAGTTCTTC. This translates into CASSLSREFHNEQFF.

The chain is built from TRBV9 and TRBJ2-6; no firm D call. The CDR3 sequence is 15 residues long. Looked up from germline, CDR1 is SGDLS and CDR2 is YYNGEE. Trimming removed 2 bases from V and 2 bases from J, with 8 bases in between. CDR3 loop: CASSVGLTGANVLTF. The CDR3 DNA sequence: TGTGCCAGCAGCGTCGGTCTGACTGGGGCCAACGTCCTGACTTTC.